One and the same sample provided the 3 T cell receptor beta chains below, sequenced in a study of T cell responses to AZD1222 COVID-19 vaccine. Produced via immunoSEQ multiplex PCR; TCRdb's table is partial and in-frame only. The table shows tens of thousands of clones, with 80% occurring only once. The sample consisted of peripheral blood, taken on day 0 of AZD1222 vaccination. The origin of the receptors is an adult in good health.

The chain is built from TRBV5-5 and TRBJ2-6; TRBD1 matches at 7 bases. Germline V gene sequence: CDR1 SGHKS, CDR2 YYEKEE (reference sequence). Trimming cost V 0 bases and J 0 bases; bases outside gene matches: 6. The length of the CDR3 is 18 residues. CDR3 region: CASSLEGGVSSGANVLTF. The CDR3 coding sequence is TGTGCCAGCAGCTTGGAAGGGGGCGTGAGCTCTGGGGCCAACGTCCTGACTTTC.

The chain joins TRBV18 to TRBJ2-5, with D uncertain. This CDR3 has 14 amino acids. V was trimmed by 3 bases and J by 5 bases, leaving 13 bases between them. In germline, CDR1 is KGHSH, CDR2 LQKENI. Here the CDR3 DNA reads TGTGCCAGCTCACCCAGTGGATCATCGGAGACCCAGTACTTC. Amino acid sequence: CASSPSGSSETQYF.

The chain links TRBV6-6 to TRBJ1-5; 9 nucleotides match TRBD1. Losses at the gene ends were 6 bases for V and 3 bases for J; bases not matched to a gene: 3. CDR1 and CDR2 (germline): MNHNY, SVGAGI (reference sequence). CDR3 length equals 14 residues. The CDR3 here is CASRGQGVNQPQHF. The CDR3 DNA is TGTGCCAGCAGGGGACAGGGAGTCAATCAGCCCCAGCATTTT.